The clone carrying this TCR beta chain has a handful of counts. Its specificity is not known. These data are taken from a study of early T cells in non-severe SARS-CoV-2 infection. Study as a whole: Alpha and beta chains were unpaired, from unsorted whole-blood bulk RNA.

Findings of the study overall: VDJdb-based annotation leaned toward anti-spike CD8 responses and missed private and CD4 specificities.

Separate cDNA molecules each had unique molecular identifiers attached to them. TCRdb re-called the 5' RACE reads through MiXCR, storing one row per CDR3 protein. The table has approximately 83,000 distinct CDR3 sequences, 11% to 15% seen once; the top ten hold around 9.9%. Germline CDR1 SGDLS, CDR2 YYNGEE. Trimming stripped 7 bases from V and 2 bases from J, with 9 bases between. The CDR3 loop spans 13 amino acids. The source material was whole blood. This receptor was taken from an adult who was a healthcare worker with PCR-confirmed SARS-CoV-2 infection or an uninfected control (not recorded which). The chain joins TRBV9 to TRBJ2-2, with D perhaps matching TRBD1 (5 bases). In DNA form, the CDR3 reads TGTGCCAGCGGTCAGGGAAACACCGGGGAGCTGTTTTTT. It codes for CASGQGNTGELFF.